The 4 T cell receptor beta chains in this list originate from one sample, sequenced in a study of cytotoxic CD8 clonotypes in ibrutinib-treated CLL. Here immunoSEQ multiplex PCR was the method, and the copy in TCRdb shows in-frame clones only, minus some. The table has 110,000 to 150,000 clones, approximately 75% seen once. The sample was PBMCs, taken after 12 months of ibrutinib treatment. The receptor source for this set is a human donor with chronic lymphocytic leukemia.

The rearrangement uses TRBV4-1 and TRBJ2-3; perhaps TRBD2 as D (5 bases). The V end lost 6 bases, the J end lost 4 bases, and 11 bases lay between the germline ends. The CDR3 covers 13 residues. Germline CDR1 MGHRA, CDR2 YSYEKL. The CDR3 spells CASRTPGADTQYF. Here the CDR3 DNA reads TGCGCCAGCAGGACCCCCGGGGCAGATACGCAGTATTTT.

The V call is TRBV5-8, the J call TRBJ2-2; D uncertain. Trimming removed 1 base from V and 4 bases from J, with 5 bases in between. Germline CDR1 reads SGHTS; CDR2 reads YDEGEE. The CDR3 runs 13 residues. CDR3 in DNA: TGTGCCAGCAGCTTGTATCCCACCGGGGAGCTGTTTTTT. Translation: CASSLYPTGELFF.

V gene TRBV7-7 combines with J gene TRBJ2-7, with D hard to call. The V gene lost 1 base and the J gene lost 3 bases, with 7 bases spanning the gap. The CDR3 spans 13 residues. The germline V gene encodes CDR1 SSHAT and CDR2 FNYEAQ (reference sequence). The CDR3 loop is CASSLVLNYEQYF. The CDR3 DNA reads TGTGCCAGCAGCTTAGTACTGAACTACGAGCAGTACTTC.

The rearrangement uses TRBV10-3 and TRBJ1-1; D is undetermined. Deletions cut 10 bases from V and 1 base from J, with 7 bases between. The CDR3 length is 11 residues. Germline CDR1 and CDR2: ENHRY and SYGVKD. The chain's CDR3 is CATVWNTEAFF. In DNA form, the CDR3 reads TGTGCCACGGTTTGGAACACTGAAGCTTTCTTT.